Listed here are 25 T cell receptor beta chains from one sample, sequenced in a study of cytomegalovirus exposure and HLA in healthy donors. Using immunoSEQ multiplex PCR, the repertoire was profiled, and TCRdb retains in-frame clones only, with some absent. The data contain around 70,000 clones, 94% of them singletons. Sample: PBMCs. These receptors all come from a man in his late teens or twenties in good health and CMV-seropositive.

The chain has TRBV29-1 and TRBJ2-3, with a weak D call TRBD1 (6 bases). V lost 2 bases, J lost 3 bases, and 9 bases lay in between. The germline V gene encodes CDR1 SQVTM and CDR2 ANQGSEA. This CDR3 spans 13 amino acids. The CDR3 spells CSVEPQGTDTQYF. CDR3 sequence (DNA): TGCAGCGTTGAACCACAGGGAACAGATACGCAGTATTTT.

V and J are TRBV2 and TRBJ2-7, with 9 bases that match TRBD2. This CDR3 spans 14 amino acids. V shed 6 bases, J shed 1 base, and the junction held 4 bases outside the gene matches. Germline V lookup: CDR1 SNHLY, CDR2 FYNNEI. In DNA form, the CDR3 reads TGTGCCAGCAGGAGACTAGCGGAATCCTACGAGCAGTACTTC. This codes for CASRRLAESYEQYF.

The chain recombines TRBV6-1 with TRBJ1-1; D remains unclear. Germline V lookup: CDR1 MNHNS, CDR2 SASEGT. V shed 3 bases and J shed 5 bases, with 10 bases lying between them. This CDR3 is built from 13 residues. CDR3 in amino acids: CASSDLAVTEAFF. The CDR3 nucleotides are TGTGCCAGCAGTGATTTGGCTGTTACTGAAGCTTTCTTT.

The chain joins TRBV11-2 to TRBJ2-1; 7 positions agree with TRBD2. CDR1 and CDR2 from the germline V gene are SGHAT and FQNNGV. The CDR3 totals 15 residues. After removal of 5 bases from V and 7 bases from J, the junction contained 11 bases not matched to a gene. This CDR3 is CASSRGPIGGNEQFF. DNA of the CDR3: TGTGCCAGCAGCCGCGGGCCTATCGGGGGGAATGAGCAGTTCTTC.

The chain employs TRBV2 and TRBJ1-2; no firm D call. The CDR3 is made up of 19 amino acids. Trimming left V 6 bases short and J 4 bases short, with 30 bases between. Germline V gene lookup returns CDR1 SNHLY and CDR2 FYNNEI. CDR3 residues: CASREGLGATGKMFYGYTF. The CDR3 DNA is TGTGCCAGCAGGGAGGGTTTAGGCGCAACCGGAAAAATGTTCTATGGCTACACCTTC. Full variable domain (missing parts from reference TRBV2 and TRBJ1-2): EPEVTQTPSHQVTQMGQEVILRCVPISNHLYFYWYRQILGQKVEFLVSFYNNEISEKSEIFDDQFSVERPDGSNFTLKIRSTKLEDSAMYFCASREGLGATGKMFYGYTFGSGTRLTVV.

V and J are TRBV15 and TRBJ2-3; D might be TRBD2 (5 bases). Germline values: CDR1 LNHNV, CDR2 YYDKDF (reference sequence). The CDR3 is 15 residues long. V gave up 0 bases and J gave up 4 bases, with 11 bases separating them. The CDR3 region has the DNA TGTGCCACCAGCAGAGATCGCGGGTTCGCAGATACGCAGTATTTT. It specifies CATSRDRGFADTQYF.

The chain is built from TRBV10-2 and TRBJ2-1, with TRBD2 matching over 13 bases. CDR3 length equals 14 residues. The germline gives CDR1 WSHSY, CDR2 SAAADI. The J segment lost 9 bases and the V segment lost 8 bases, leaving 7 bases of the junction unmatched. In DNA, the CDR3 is TGCGCCAGCGGGACTAGCGGGACTGGTGGTGAGCAGTTCTTC. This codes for CASGTSGTGGEQFF.

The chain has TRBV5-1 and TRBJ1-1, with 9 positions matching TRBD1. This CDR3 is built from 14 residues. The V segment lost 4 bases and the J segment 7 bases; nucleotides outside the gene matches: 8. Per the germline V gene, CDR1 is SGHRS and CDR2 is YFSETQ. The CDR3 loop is CASSRMTGGVEAFF. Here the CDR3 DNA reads TGCGCCAGCAGCCGAATGACAGGGGGGGTTGAAGCTTTCTTT. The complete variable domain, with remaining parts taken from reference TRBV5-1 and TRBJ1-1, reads KAGVTQTPRYLIKTRGQQVTLSCSPISGHRSVSWYQQTPGQGLQFLFEYFSETQRNKGNFPGRFSGRQFSNSRSEMNVSTLELGDSALYLCASSRMTGGVEAFFGQGTRLTVV.

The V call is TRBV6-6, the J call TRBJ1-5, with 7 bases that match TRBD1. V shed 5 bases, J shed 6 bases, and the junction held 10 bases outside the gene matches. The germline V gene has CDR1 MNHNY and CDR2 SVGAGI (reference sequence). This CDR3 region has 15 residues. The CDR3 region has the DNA TGTGCCAGCAGTGCCTTACAGGGGCGGGGTCAGCCCCAGCATTTT. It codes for CASSALQGRGQPQHF.

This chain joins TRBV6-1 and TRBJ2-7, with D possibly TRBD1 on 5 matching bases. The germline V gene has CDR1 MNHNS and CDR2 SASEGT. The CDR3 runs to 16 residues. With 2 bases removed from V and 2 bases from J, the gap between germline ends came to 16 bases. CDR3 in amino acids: CASSESQARATYEQYF. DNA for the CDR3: TGTGCCAGCAGTGAATCCCAGGCCAGGGCGACCTACGAGCAGTACTTC.

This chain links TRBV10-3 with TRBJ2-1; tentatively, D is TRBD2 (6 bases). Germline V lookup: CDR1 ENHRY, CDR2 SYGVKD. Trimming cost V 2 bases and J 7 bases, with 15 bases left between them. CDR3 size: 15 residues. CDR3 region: CAISEVRDLRNEQFF. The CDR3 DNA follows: TGTGCCATCAGTGAGGTGAGGGACTTACGGAATGAGCAGTTCTTC.

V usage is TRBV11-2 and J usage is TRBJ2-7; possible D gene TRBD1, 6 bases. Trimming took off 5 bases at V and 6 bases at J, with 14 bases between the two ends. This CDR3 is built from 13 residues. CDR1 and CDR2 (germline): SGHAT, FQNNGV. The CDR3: CASSQNRAGEQYF. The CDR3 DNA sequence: TGTGCCAGCAGCCAAAACAGGGCGGGCGAGCAGTACTTC.

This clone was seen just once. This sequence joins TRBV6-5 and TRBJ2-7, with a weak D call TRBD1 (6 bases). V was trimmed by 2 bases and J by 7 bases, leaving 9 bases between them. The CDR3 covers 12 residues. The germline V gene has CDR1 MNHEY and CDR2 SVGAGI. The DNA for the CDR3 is TGTGCCAGCAGTTACCCAACAGGGGAGCAGTACTTC. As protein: CASSYPTGEQYF.

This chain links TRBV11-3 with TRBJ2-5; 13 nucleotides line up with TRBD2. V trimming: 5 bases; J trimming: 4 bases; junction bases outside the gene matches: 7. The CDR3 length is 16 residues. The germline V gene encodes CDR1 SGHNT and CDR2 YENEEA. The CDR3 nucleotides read TGTGCCAGCAGCCCCGGGACTAGCGGGAAGGGAGAGACCCAGTACTTC. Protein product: CASSPGTSGKGETQYF.

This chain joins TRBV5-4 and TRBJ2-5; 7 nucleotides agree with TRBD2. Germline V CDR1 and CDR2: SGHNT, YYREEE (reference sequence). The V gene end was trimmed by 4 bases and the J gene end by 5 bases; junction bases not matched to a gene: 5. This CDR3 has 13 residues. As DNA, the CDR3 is TGTGCCAGCAGCCCTGGACTAGAGGAGACCCAGTACTTC. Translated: CASSPGLEETQYF.

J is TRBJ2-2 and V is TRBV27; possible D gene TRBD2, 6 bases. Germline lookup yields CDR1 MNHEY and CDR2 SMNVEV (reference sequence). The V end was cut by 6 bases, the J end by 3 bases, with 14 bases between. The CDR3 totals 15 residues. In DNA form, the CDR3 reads TGTGCCAGCAGCGCAGGAGGGCCGTACACCGGGGAGCTGTTTTTT. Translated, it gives CASSAGGPYTGELFF.

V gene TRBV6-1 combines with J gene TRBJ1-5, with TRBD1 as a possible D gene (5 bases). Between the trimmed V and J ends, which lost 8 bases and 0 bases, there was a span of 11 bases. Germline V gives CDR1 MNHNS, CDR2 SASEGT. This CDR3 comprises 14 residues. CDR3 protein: CASGGHDSNQPQHF. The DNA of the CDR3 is TGTGCCAGCGGTGGACACGATAGCAATCAGCCCCAGCATTTT.

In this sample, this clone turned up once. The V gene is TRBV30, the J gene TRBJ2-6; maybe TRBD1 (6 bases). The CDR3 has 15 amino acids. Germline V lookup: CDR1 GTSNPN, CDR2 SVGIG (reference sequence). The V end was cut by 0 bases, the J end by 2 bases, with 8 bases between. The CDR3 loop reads CAWSVNRAGANVLTF. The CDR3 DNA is TGTGCCTGGAGTGTAAACAGGGCTGGGGCCAACGTCCTGACTTTC. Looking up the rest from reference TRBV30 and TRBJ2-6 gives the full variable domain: SQTIHQWPATLVQPVGSPLSLECTVEGTSNPNLYWYRQAAGRGLQLLFYSVGIGQISSEVPQNLSASRPQDRQFILSSKKLLLSDSGFYLCAWSVNRAGANVLTFGAGSRLTVL.

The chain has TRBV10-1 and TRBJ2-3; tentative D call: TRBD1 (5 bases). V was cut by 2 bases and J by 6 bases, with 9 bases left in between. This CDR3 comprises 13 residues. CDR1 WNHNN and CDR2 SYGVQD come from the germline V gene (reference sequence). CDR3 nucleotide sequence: TGCGCCAGCAGTGAGAAGGGGCTTGATACGCAGTATTTT. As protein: CASSEKGLDTQYF.

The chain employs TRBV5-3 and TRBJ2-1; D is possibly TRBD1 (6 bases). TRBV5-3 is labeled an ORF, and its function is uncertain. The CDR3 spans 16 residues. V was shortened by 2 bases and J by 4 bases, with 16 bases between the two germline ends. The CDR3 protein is CARSLGWGQIYNEQFF. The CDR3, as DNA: TGTGCCAGAAGCTTAGGGTGGGGACAAATTTACAATGAGCAGTTCTTC.

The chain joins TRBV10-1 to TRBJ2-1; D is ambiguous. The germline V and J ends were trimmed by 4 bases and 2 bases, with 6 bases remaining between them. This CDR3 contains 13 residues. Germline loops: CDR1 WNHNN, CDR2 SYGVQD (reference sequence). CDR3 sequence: CASSARAYNEQFF. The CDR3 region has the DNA TGCGCCAGCAGTGCCCGGGCCTACAATGAGCAGTTCTTC.

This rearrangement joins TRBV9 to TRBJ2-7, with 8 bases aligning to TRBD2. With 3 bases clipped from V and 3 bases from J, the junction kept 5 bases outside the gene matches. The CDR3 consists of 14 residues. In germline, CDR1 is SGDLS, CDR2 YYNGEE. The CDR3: CASSAAGEHYEQYF. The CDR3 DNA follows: TGTGCCAGCAGCGCAGCGGGAGAGCACTACGAGCAGTACTTC.

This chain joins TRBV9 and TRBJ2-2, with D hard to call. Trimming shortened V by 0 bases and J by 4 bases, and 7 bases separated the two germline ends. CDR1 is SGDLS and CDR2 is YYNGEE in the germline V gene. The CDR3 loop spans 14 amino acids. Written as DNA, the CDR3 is TGTGCCAGCAGCGTAGGAGGAAGCACCGGGGAGCTGTTTTTT. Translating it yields CASSVGGSTGELFF.

The chain's CDR3 is CASSIGSSYEQYF. The CDR3 nucleotides are TGTGCCAGTAGTATAGGGAGCTCCTACGAGCAGTACTTC. The V gene is TRBV19, the J gene TRBJ2-7; D is unclear. This CDR3 comprises 13 residues. Germline-derived CDR1 and CDR2 are LNHDA and SQIVND (reference sequence). V gave up 1 base and J gave up 0 bases, with 4 bases separating them.

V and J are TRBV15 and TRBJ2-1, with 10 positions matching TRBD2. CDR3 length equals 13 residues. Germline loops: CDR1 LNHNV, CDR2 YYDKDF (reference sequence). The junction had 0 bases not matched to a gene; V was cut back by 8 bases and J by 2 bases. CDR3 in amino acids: CATGTSAYNEQFF. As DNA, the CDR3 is TGTGCCACCGGGACTAGCGCCTACAATGAGCAGTTCTTC.